Listed below are T cell receptor beta chains from one sample, sequenced in a study of blood T cell repertoires in COVID-19. Sequencing used immunoSEQ multiplex PCR; TCRdb keeps in-frame clones, though not all of them. The sample holds hundreds of thousands of clones, 85% seen once. Specimen: PBMCs or T cells enriched from blood (not recorded which). The receptors derive from a woman between 50 and 59 years old who had recovered from COVID-19. Both conserved end residues are part of each CDR3. A D gene is named only where the DNA matches it firmly. Only some rows state a clone size, as once, few, many or a class for expanded clones.

>TRBV7-8|NA|TRBJ2-1|NA
CASSYSGGHNEQFF
TGTGCCAGCAGCTATAGCGGAGGGCACAATGAGCAGTTCTTC
>TRBV7-2|TRBD2|TRBJ2-1|NA
CASSPQISGRSYNEQFF
TGTGCCAGCAGCCCCCAAATTAGCGGGAGGTCTTACAATGAGCAGTTCTTC
>TRBV5-1|TRBD1|TRBJ1-1|NA
CASRPTTGWGTGEAFF
TGCGCCAGCAGACCGACGACAGGGTGGGGTACCGGTGAAGCTTTCTTT
>TRBV7-2|NA|TRBJ2-2|NA
CASSLGQGNTGELFF
TGTGCCAGCAGCTTAGGTCAGGGGAACACCGGGGAGCTGTTTTTT
>TRBV30|TRBD1|TRBJ1-5|NA
CAWASGGGSGNQPQHF
TGTGCCTGGGCGTCGGGAGGGGGCTCGGGCAATCAGCCCCAGCATTTT
>TRBV28|TRBD1|TRBJ1-1|NA
CASSSIGQGWGTEAFF
TGTGCCAGCAGTTCCATAGGACAGGGTTGGGGCACTGAAGCTTTCTTT
>TRBV6-5|TRBD1|TRBJ1-4|NA
CASSYRVGQWNEKLFF
TGTGCCAGCAGTTACCGAGTGGGACAGTGGAATGAAAAACTGTTTTTT
>TRBV5-1|NA|TRBJ1-5|NA
CASSLLQGPNQPQHF
TGCGCCAGCAGCTTACTGCAGGGGCCAAATCAGCCCCAGCATTTT
>TRBV4-1|NA|TRBJ2-1|NA
CASSHSRDSSSYNEQFF
TGCGCCAGCAGCCACTCCCGGGACTCCAGCTCCTACAATGAGCAGTTCTTC
>TRBV3-1/TRBV3-2|TRBD2|TRBJ2-5|NA
CASSPPTEVSGRETQYF
TGTGCCAGCAGCCCCCCCACGGAAGTGAGCGGGAGGGAGACCCAGTACTTC
>TRBV18|TRBD1|TRBJ2-5|once
CASSPIQGASQETQYF
TGTGCCAGCTCACCGATACAGGGGGCAAGCCAAGAGACCCAGTACTTC
>TRBV9|TRBD1|TRBJ1-1|NA
CASSVLDRGNTEAFF
TGTGCCAGCAGCGTCTTGGACAGGGGGAACACTGAAGCTTTCTTT
>TRBV2|TRBD1|TRBJ2-7|few
CASSEGTGQGIKQYF
TGTGCCAGCAGTGAAGGGACGGGACAGGGTATCAAGCAGTACTTC
>TRBV5-6|NA|TRBJ2-2|NA
CASSFQGSVGELFF
TGTGCCAGCAGCTTCCAGGGGTCGGTCGGGGAGCTGTTTTTT
>TRBV9|TRBD1|TRBJ1-5|NA
CASSVEGAGDQPQHF
TGTGCCAGCAGCGTAGAGGGGGCTGGGGATCAGCCCCAGCATTTT
>TRBV4-2|TRBD2|TRBJ2-3|NA
CASSVWTSGRGDTQYF
TGTGCCAGCAGCGTATGGACTAGCGGGAGGGGGGATACGCAGTATTTT
>TRBV7-3|NA|TRBJ2-2|few
CASSPGGELFF
TGTGCCAGCAGCCCGGGCGGGGAGCTGTTTTTT
>TRBV6-2/TRBV6-3|NA|TRBJ2-5|NA
CASSYYGVSVQETQYF
TGTGCCAGCAGTTACTACGGGGTATCGGTCCAAGAGACCCAGTACTTC
>TRBV7-6|TRBD1|TRBJ2-7|NA
CASSLAQGRTRSYEQYF
TGTGCCAGCAGCTTAGCACAGGGGAGAACTCGCTCCTACGAGCAGTACTTC
>TRBV29-1|NA|TRBJ2-3|NA
CSGGLLTDTQYF
TGCAGCGGGGGACTTCTCACAGATACGCAGTATTTT
>TRBV19|TRBD1|TRBJ1-5|few
CASSIDHTSQGGQPQHF
TGTGCCAGTAGTATAGATCATACTAGTCAGGGGGGACAGCCCCAGCATTTT
>TRBV7-9|TRBD1|TRBJ2-5|NA
CASSSNRGIGETQYF
TGTGCCAGCAGCTCCAACAGGGGAATTGGAGAGACCCAGTACTTC
>TRBV5-1|TRBD2|TRBJ2-7|NA
CASSLAAGGTSYEQYF
TGCGCCAGCAGCTTGGCTGCGGGAGGAACCTCCTACGAGCAGTACTTC
>TRBV28|NA|TRBJ1-4|few
CASSLVGGQGKLFF
TGTGCCAGCAGTCTAGTAGGAGGGCAGGGAAAACTGTTTTTT
>TRBV3-1/TRBV3-2|NA|TRBJ2-7|NA
CASRGRAQGNAYEQYF
TGTGCCAGCAGAGGGAGGGCACAGGGAAATGCCTACGAGCAGTACTTC
>TRBV30|TRBD1|TRBJ1-1|NA
CAWSDRGPPAEAFF
TGTGCCTGGAGTGACAGGGGGCCCCCGGCTGAAGCTTTCTTT
>TRBV29-1|NA|TRBJ1-2|few
CSVTANYGYTF
TGCAGCGTTACGGCTAACTATGGCTACACCTTC
>TRBV7-9|NA|TRBJ1-3|NA
CASSSWDTLSGNTIYF
TGTGCCAGCAGCTCGTGGGACACCCTCTCTGGAAACACCATATATTTT
>TRBV27|NA|TRBJ1-3|NA
CASSIRGGNTIYF
TGTGCCAGCAGCATCCGGGGGGGAAACACCATATATTTT
>TRBV11-2|NA|TRBJ2-7|NA
CASSLDGSHSYEQYF
TGTGCCAGCAGCTTAGACGGTTCCCACTCCTACGAGCAGTACTTC
>TRBV29-1|TRBD1|TRBJ1-2|once
CSVGQGNYGYTF
TGCAGCGTCGGACAGGGGAACTATGGCTACACCTTC
>TRBV11-1|NA|TRBJ1-3|once
CASSNDRSRNTIYF
TGTGCCAGCAGCAACGACAGGAGCCGAAACACCATATATTTT
>TRBV12-5|NA|TRBJ1-6|NA
CASAKTDNNSPLHF
TGTGCTAGTGCCAAAACAGATAATAATTCACCCCTCCACTTT
>TRBV5-1|NA|TRBJ1-4|NA
CASSPGRGTNEKLFF
TGCGCCAGCAGCCCAGGACGAGGGACTAATGAAAAACTGTTTTTT
>TRBV2|TRBD2|TRBJ2-5|NA
CASSGVAGGPGETQYF
TGTGCCAGCAGTGGGGTGGCGGGAGGGCCCGGAGAGACCCAGTACTTC
>TRBV10-3|TRBD1|TRBJ1-6|NA
CAISARDRDSPLHF
TGTGCCATCAGTGCTAGGGACAGGGACTCACCCCTCCACTTT
>TRBV5-1|NA|TRBJ2-4|NA
CASSPPSLQKNIQYF
TGCGCCAGCAGCCCGCCCTCTCTCCAGAAAAACATTCAGTACTTC
>TRBV19|TRBD1|TRBJ1-1|NA
CASSQQGATEAFF
TGTGCCAGTAGCCAACAGGGGGCAACTGAAGCTTTCTTT
>TRBV19|NA|TRBJ1-1|once
CATRTHWSGGTEAFF
TGTGCCACCCGCACACACTGGTCTGGCGGCACTGAAGCTTTCTTT
>TRBV4-1|TRBD2|TRBJ2-5|NA
CASSQPGGQTQYF
TGCGCCAGCAGCCAACCGGGGGGACAGACCCAGTACTTC
>TRBV6-2/TRBV6-3|TRBD2|TRBJ2-1|NA
CASSQRRASGRPLTFSYNEQFF
TGTGCCAGCAGCCAAAGGCGGGCTAGCGGGAGGCCCCTCACCTTCTCCTACAATGAGCAGTTCTTC
>TRBV5-1|NA|TRBJ1-2|NA
CASSLGFQAYGYTF
TGCGCCAGCAGCTTGGGGTTTCAAGCCTATGGCTACACCTTC
>TRBV7-2|TRBD2|TRBJ2-1|NA
CASSLSRGGYRDEQFF
TGTGCCAGCAGCTTAAGCCGGGGGGGCTATAGGGATGAGCAGTTCTTC
>TRBV18|NA|TRBJ2-7|NA
CASSPPGTFASYEQYF
TGTGCCAGCTCACCCCCCGGGACATTCGCATCCTACGAGCAGTACTTC
>TRBV6-5|TRBD1|TRBJ1-5|NA
CASYRGLGQPQHF
TGTGCCAGCTACAGGGGGTTAGGGCAGCCCCAGCATTTT
>TRBV10-3|TRBD2|TRBJ2-4|NA
CAISDRAGGENIQYF
TGTGCCATCAGTGATCGAGCGGGAGGGGAAAACATTCAGTACTTC
>TRBV19|TRBD1|TRBJ1-6|few
CATKNPGTGNSPLHF
TGTGCCACCAAGAATCCCGGGACAGGGAATTCACCCCTCCACTTT
>TRBV28|NA|TRBJ1-3|NA
CASRSSGNTIYF
TGTGCCAGCCGGAGCTCTGGAAACACCATATATTTT
>TRBV9|TRBD2|TRBJ2-2|NA
CASAISGVGTGELFF
TGTGCCAGCGCGATAAGCGGGGTAGGCACCGGGGAGCTGTTTTTT
>TRBV6-6|NA|TRBJ1-6|NA
CASSYSKSSSPLHF
TGTGCCAGCAGTTACTCAAAATCTAGTTCACCCCTCCACTTT
>TRBV30|NA|TRBJ2-5|NA
CAWTTAGTQYF
TGTGCCTGGACCACCGCGGGGACCCAGTACTTC
>TRBV7-9|TRBD1|TRBJ2-7|NA
CASSAGTAYEQYF
TGTGCCAGCAGCGCCGGGACAGCCTACGAGCAGTACTTC
>TRBV18|NA|TRBJ1-1|NA
CASSPWEAMGTEAFF
TGTGCCAGCTCACCCTGGGAGGCTATGGGAACTGAAGCTTTCTTT
>TRBV5-1|NA|TRBJ2-3|NA
CASSRSGAASTDTQYF
TGCGCCAGCAGCCGGTCCGGAGCGGCTAGCACAGATACGCAGTATTTT
>TRBV11-2|TRBD1|TRBJ2-1|few
CASSRDRERAFF
TGTGCCAGCAGCCGGGACAGGGAGCGCGCGTTCTTC
>TRBV25-1|TRBD1|TRBJ1-4|NA
CASSKTGRNEKLFF
TGTGCCAGCAGTAAGACAGGGCGTAATGAAAAACTGTTTTTT
>TRBV18|NA|TRBJ1-1|NA
CASSPRNDLNTEAFF
TGTGCCAGCTCACCACGTAACGATCTAAACACTGAAGCTTTCTTT
>TRBV7-9|TRBD1|TRBJ1-2|NA
CASSPPGQGYSYGYTF
TGTGCCAGCAGCCCGCCGGGACAGGGCTATTCCTATGGCTACACCTTC
>TRBV7-3|TRBD2|TRBJ2-3|NA
CASSLSGGEDTQYF
TGTGCCAGCAGCTTAAGTGGGGGGGAAGATACGCAGTATTTT